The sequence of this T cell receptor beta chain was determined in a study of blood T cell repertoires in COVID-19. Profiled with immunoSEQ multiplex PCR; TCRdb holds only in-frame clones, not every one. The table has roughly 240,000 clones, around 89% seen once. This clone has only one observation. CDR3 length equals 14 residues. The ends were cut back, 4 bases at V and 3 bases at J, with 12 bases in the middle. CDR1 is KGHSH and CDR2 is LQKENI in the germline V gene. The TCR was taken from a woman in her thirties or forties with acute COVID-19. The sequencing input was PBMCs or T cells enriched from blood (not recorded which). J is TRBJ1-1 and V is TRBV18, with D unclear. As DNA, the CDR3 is TGTGCCAGCTCACGAGATCCGGTGGACACTGAAGCTTTCTTT. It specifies CASSRDPVDTEAFF.